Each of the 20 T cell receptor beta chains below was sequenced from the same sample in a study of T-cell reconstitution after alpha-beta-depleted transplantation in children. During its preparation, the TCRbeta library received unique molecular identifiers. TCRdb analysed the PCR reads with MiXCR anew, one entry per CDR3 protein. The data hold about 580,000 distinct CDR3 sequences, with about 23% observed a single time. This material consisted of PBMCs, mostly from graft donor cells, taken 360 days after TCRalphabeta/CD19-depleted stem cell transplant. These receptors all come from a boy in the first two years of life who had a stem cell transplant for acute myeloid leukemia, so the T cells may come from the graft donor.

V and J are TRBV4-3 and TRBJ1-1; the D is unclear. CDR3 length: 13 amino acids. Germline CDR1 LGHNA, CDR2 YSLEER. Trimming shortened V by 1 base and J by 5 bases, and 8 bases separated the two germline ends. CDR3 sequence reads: CASSQVLRTEAFF. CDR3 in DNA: TGCGCCAGCAGCCAAGTGCTTAGGACTGAAGCTTTCTTT.

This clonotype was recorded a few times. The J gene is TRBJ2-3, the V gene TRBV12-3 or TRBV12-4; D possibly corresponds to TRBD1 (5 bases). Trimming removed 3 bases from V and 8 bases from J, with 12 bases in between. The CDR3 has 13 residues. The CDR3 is CASSFGHLSTQYF. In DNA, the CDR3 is TGTGCCAGCAGTTTCGGACACCTTTCTACGCAGTATTTT.

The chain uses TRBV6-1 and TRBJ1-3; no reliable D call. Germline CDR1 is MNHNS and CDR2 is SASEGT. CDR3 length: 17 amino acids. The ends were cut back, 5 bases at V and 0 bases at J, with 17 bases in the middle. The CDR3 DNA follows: TGTGCCAGCAGTCCGAGGGTGAAGTCGAGCTCTGGAAACACCATATATTTT. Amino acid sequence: CASSPRVKSSSGNTIYF.

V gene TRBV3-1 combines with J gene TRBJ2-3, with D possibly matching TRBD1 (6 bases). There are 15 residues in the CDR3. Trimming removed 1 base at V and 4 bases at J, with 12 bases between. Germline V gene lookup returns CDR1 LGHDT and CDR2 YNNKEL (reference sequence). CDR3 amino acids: CASSQVGAAADTQYF. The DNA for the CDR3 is TGTGCCAGCAGCCAAGTGGGGGCCGCGGCAGATACGCAGTATTTT.

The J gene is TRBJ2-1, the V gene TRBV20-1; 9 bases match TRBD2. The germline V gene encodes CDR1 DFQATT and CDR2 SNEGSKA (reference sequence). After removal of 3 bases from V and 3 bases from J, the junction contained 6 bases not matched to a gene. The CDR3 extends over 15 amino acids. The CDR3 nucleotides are TGCAGTGCTAGTACAAAGCGGGGGGTCTACAATGAGCAGTTCTTC. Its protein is CSASTKRGVYNEQFF.

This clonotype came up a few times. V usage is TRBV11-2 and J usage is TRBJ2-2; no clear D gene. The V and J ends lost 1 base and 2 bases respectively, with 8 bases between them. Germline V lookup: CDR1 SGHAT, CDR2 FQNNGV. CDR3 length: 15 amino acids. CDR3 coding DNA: TGTGCCAGCAGCTTAGTCCATAGAAACACCGGGGAGCTGTTTTTT. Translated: CASSLVHRNTGELFF.

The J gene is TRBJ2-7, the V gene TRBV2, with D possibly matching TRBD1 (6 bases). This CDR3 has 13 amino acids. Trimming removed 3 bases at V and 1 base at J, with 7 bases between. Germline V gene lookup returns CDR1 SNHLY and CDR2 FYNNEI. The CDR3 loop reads CASSEDSSYEQYV. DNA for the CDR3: TGTGCCAGCAGTGAGGACAGTTCCTACGAGCAGTACGTC.

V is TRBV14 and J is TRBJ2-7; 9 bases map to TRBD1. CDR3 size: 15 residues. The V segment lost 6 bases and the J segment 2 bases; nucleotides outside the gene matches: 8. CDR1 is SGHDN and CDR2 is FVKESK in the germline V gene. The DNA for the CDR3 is TGTGCCAGCAGTCAAAAGACAGGGGGTACCTACGAGCAGTACTTC. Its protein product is CASSQKTGGTYEQYF.

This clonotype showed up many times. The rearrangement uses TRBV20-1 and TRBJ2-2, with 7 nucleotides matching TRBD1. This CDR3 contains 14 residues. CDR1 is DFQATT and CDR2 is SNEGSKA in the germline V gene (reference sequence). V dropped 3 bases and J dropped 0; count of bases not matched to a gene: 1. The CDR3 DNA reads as TGCAGTGCTAGGGGACAGCCGAACACCGGGGAGCTGTTTTTT. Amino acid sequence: CSARGQPNTGELFF.

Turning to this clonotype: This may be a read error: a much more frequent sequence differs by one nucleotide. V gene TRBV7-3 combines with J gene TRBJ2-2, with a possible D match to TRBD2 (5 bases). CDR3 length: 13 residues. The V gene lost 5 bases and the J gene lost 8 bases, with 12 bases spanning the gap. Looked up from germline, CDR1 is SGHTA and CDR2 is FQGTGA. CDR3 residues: CASSTSGEGELFF. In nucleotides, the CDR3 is TGTGCCAGCAGCACTAGTGGGGAAGGGGAGCTGTTTTTT.

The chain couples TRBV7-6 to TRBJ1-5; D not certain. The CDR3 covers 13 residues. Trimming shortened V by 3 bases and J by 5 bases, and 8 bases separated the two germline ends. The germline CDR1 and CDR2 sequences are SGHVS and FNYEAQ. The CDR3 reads CASSLGSHQPQHF. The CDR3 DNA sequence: TGTGCCAGCAGCTTGGGTTCTCATCAGCCCCAGCATTTT.

The CDR3 loop reads CASSLDDGLLGHEQYF. DNA for the CDR3: TGTGCCAGCAGCTTGGATGACGGACTCTTGGGGCACGAGCAGTACTTC. V usage is TRBV5-6 and J usage is TRBJ2-7; D assignment may be TRBD1 or TRBD2 (5 bases each). Trimming removed 0 bases from V and 5 bases from J, with 18 bases in between. The germline CDR1 and CDR2 sequences are SGHDT and YYEEEE. The CDR3 covers 16 residues.

CDR3 sequence (DNA): TGTGCCAGCAGTGAAGACCCGATCAATGAGCAGTTCTTC. Amino acids: CASSEDPINEQFF. This chain connects TRBV6-1 to TRBJ2-1, with D unclear. CDR1 is MNHNS, CDR2 SASEGT, per germline. CDR3 length equals 13 residues. Deletions cut 1 base from V and 6 bases from J, with 7 bases between.

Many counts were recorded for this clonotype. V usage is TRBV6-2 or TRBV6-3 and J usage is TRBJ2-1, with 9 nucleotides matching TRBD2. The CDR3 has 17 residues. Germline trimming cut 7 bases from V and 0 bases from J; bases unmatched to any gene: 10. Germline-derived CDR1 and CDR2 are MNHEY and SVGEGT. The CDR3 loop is CASIGAERGVSYNEQFF. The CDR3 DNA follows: TGTGCCAGCATAGGAGCGGAGCGGGGGGTCTCCTACAATGAGCAGTTCTTC.

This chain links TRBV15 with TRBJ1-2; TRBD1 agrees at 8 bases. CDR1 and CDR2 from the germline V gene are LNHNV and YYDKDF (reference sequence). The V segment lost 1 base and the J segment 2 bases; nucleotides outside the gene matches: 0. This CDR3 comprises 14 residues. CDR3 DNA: TGTGCCACCAGCAGAGGGGACAGGAACTATGGCTACACCTTC. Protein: CATSRGDRNYGYTF.

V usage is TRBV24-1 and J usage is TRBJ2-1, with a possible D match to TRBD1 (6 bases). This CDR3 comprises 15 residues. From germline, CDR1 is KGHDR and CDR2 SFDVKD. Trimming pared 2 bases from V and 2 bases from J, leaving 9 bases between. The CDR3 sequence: CATSDSRQAYNEQFF. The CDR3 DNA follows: TGTGCCACCAGTGATTCCAGACAGGCCTACAATGAGCAGTTCTTC.

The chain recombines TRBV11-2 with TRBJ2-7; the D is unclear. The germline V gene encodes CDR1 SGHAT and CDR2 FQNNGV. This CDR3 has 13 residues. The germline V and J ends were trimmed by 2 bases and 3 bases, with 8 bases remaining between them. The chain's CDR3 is CASSLQAGYEQYV. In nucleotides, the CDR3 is TGTGCCAGCAGCTTACAGGCCGGCTACGAGCAGTACGTC.

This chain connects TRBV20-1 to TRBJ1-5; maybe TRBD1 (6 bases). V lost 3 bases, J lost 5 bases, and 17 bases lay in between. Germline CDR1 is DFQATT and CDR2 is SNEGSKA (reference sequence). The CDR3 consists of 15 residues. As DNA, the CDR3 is TGCAGTGCTAGGAGACAGGCCAGGGAGGATCAGCCCCAGCATTTT. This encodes CSARRQAREDQPQHF.

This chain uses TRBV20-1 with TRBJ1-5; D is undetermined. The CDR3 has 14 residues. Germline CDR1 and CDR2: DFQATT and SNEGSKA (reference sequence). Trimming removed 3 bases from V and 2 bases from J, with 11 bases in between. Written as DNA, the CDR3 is TGCAGTGCTAGGCCTCCTGGGGGCAATCAGCCCCAGCATTTT. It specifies CSARPPGGNQPQHF.

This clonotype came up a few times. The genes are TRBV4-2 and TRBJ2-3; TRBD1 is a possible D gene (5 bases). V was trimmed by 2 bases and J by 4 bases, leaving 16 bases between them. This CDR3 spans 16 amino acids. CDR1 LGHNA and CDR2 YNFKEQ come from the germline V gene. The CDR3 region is CASSQTRQTTSDTQYF. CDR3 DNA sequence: TGTGCCAGCAGCCAAACCCGACAGACAACCTCAGATACGCAGTATTTT.